A single sample is the source of the 11 T cell receptor beta chains below, sequenced in a study of Graves' ophthalmopathy and Graves' hyperthyroidism. Using RNA transcripts, the TCR beta CDR3 regions were amplified. First-round RT-PCR employed HTBI primers, with a second-round multiplex PCR after it. MiXCR, run by TCRdb on the multiplex PCR reads, gives a single entry per CDR3 protein. The table lists hundreds of thousands of distinct CDR3 sequences, 40% of them singletons, with approximately 46% in the top ten. Sequencing was performed on peripheral blood. The origin of the receptors is an adult man with Graves' ophthalmopathy.

The genes are TRBV2 and TRBJ1-1; no firm D call. Germline CDR1 and CDR2: SNHLY and FYNNEI. The CDR3 runs 12 residues. Trimming took 10 bases from V and 5 from J, leaving 14 bases between them. The CDR3 region has the DNA TGTGCCATCTGGAGTGAACAGACTGAAGCTTTCTTT. Its protein is CAIWSEQTEAFF.

The chain employs TRBV9 and TRBJ1-6; D might be TRBD1 (6 bases). There are 15 residues in the CDR3. The V end lost 5 bases, the J end lost 7 bases, and 16 bases lay between the germline ends. CDR1 and CDR2 from the germline V gene are SGDLS and YYNGEE. CDR3 region: CASRMGGTLNSPLHF. The CDR3, as DNA: TGTGCCAGCAGGATGGGGGGGACACTGAATTCACCCCTCCACTTT. Filled out from reference TRBV9 and TRBJ1-6, the complete variable domain reads DSGVTQTPKHLITATGQRVTLRCSPRSGDLSVYWYQQSLDQGLQFLIQYYNGEERAKGNILERFSAQQFPDLHSELNLSSLELGDSALYFCASRMGGTLNSPLHFGNGTRLTVT.

This clonotype was detected only a few times. V and J are TRBV14 and TRBJ2-5; D is perhaps TRBD1 (6 bases). The CDR3 runs 14 residues. The germline V gene encodes CDR1 SGHDN and CDR2 FVKESK. V was clipped by 0 bases and J by 6 bases, with 11 bases between them. The chain's CDR3 is CASSQDRTAKTQYF. CDR3 bases: TGTGCCAGCAGCCAAGATAGGACAGCGAAGACCCAGTACTTC.

This clonotype came up many times. The chain has TRBV9 and TRBJ1-2; D call uncertain. V shed 3 bases and J shed 7 bases, with 4 bases lying between them. The length of the CDR3 is 10 residues. Germline-derived CDR1 and CDR2 are SGDLS and YYNGEE. CDR3 bases: TGTGCCAGCAGCGGGGGTGGCTACACCTTC. Translation: CASSGGGYTF.

This clonotype was picked up one time. CDR3 region: CASSTKVQTGRNEQYF. For the CDR3, the DNA is TGTGCCAGCAGCACCAAAGTACAGACCGGTAGGAACGAGCAGTACTTC. V and J are TRBV7-3 and TRBJ2-7; no firm D call. Between the trimmed V and J ends, which lost 5 bases and 5 bases, there was a span of 22 bases. This CDR3 comprises 16 residues. Germline V gives CDR1 SGHTA, CDR2 FQGTGA.

The genes are TRBV2 and TRBJ1-2; 9 bases are a match to TRBD1. This CDR3 is 15 amino acids long. The ends lost 5 bases at V and 3 bases at J; junction bases unmatched: 7. Per the germline V gene, CDR1 is SNHLY and CDR2 is FYNNEI. In DNA, the CDR3 is TGTGCCAGCAGTTCCATAACAGGGGGCGACTATGGCTACACCTTC. Its translation: CASSSITGGDYGYTF.

The CDR3, as DNA: TGTGCCAGCAGCCACCCGACAGGGGGCCGGGAAAAACTGTTTTTT. Its translation: CASSHPTGGREKLFF. The chain is built from TRBV14 and TRBJ1-4; TRBD1 matches at 10 bases. The CDR3 spans 15 residues. Germline loops: CDR1 SGHDN, CDR2 FVKESK. The J segment lost 8 bases and the V segment lost 3 bases, leaving 6 bases of the junction unmatched.

On this clonotype itself: This may stem from a read error, because a much larger clone lies one nucleotide away. The V gene is TRBV5-1, the J gene TRBJ2-7, with a tentative D call TRBD1 (6 bases). The length of the CDR3 is 13 residues. Germline V CDR1 and CDR2: SGHRS, YFSETQ. V was pared by 5 bases and J by 6 bases, with 15 bases between. CDR3 sequence: CASSGGTGFEQYF. The CDR3 DNA follows: TGCGCCAGCAGTGGCGGAACAGGGTTCGAGCAGTACTTC.

This clonotype was seen at least ten times. Relative to the germline gene, one junction end is altered; a read error may explain this. The chain is built from TRBV10-3 and TRBJ1-2; 8 nucleotides line up with TRBD1. This CDR3 spans 14 amino acids. The germline CDR1 and CDR2 sequences are ENHRY and SYGVKD. The CDR3 DNA is TGTGCCAGCAGTCAGACAGGGGATCCCTATGGCTACACCTTC. It is translated as CASSQTGDPYGYTF.

This clonotype occurred a few times. V and J are TRBV6-6 and TRBJ1-4; 9 nucleotides align to TRBD1. V shed 5 bases, J shed 5 bases, and the junction held 9 bases outside the gene matches. The CDR3 has 16 amino acids. CDR1 MNHNY and CDR2 SVGAGI come from the germline V gene (reference sequence). CDR3 sequence (DNA): TGTGCCAGCAGTCTCCCCGGGACAGGGAGAAATGAAAAACTGTTTTTT. Residues: CASSLPGTGRNEKLFF.

This clonotype was seen ten or more times. The chain is built from TRBV6-5 and TRBJ2-7; 9 bases align to TRBD1. Germline trimming cut 0 bases from V and 6 bases from J; bases unmatched to any gene: 6. This CDR3 spans 15 amino acids. Germline loops: CDR1 MNHEY, CDR2 SVGAGI. CDR3: CASSYSRTGVSEQYF. Written as DNA, the CDR3 is TGTGCCAGCAGTTACTCCAGGACAGGGGTTTCCGAGCAGTACTTC.